This T cell receptor (beta chain) was recorded in a study of blood T cell repertoires in COVID-19. At the level of the study: Some COVID-19 samples were acute and others convalescent; all came from the United States, Italy and Spain. PBMCs, B-cell-depleted T cells, or T cells were the source of the cDNA or gDNA that made up the material.

The data were produced by immunoSEQ multiplex PCR, yet TCRdb's version contains in-frame clones alone and is incomplete. The data hold about 430,000 clones, with roughly 90% observed a single time. J gave up 9 bases and V 6 bases, and 3 bases lay outside the gene matches. CDR3 length: 13 residues. Participants had their cohort set by participant-reported clinical history. This clonotype originated in a woman aged 18-29 years who had been exposed to COVID-19. The rearrangement joins TRBV12-3 or TRBV12-4 to TRBJ2-1, with TRBD2 matching 12 bases. Sequencing was performed on PBMCs or T cells enriched from blood (not recorded which). The CDR3 bases are TGTGCCAGCAGCACTAGCGGGGGGTTTGAGCAGTTCTTC. Residues: CASSTSGGFEQFF.